These T cell receptor beta chains were read from a single sample in a study of T cells in Graves' hyperthyroidism and ophthalmopathy. TCRdb independently ran MiXCR on the multiplex PCR reads; one entry per CDR3 protein. The sample has hundreds of thousands of distinct CDR3 sequences; about 19% are singletons. Source material: blood. These receptors originate from a woman aged 18-30 years with Graves' hyperthyroidism. The CDR3 runs from the conserved cysteine through the conserved F or W. Each record gives: J gene, V gene, clone size, D gene, CDR3 DNA, CDR3 protein. D genes are given only for firm matches. Size values are once, few and many counts, or a class for expanded clones, and some rows have none.

TRBJ1-5 TRBV30 many - TGTGCCTGGAGTAACAGGGCAGGACAGCCCCAGCATTTT CAWSNRAGQPQHF
TRBJ1-5 TRBV4-1 many - TGCGCCAGCAGCCAAGATTTCGGCCCAGCGGGTCAGCCCCAGCATTTT CASSQDFGPAGQPQHF
TRBJ2-7 TRBV30 many - TGTGCCTGGAGGGGTGATTCCTACGAGCAGTACTTC CAWRGDSYEQYF
TRBJ1-2 TRBV12-3/TRBV12-4 many - TGTGCCAGCAGTTTGGTTCAGACCCCCCGCTACACCTTC CASSLVQTPRYTF
TRBJ1-6 TRBV6-4 once - TGTGCCAGCAGTGAAGGAGAGGGGGGGCCGGAGACCCAGTACTTT CASSEGEGGPETQYF
TRBJ2-7 TRBV28 many - TGTGCCAGCAGTTTCCCCCTGACCGGGGCTTCCTACGAGCAGTACTTC CASSFPLTGASYEQYF
TRBJ1-1 TRBV12-3/TRBV12-4 many - TGTGCCAGCAGTTTGGGCTGGCCCCTCAAGAACACTGAAGCTTTCTTT CASSLGWPLKNTEAFF
TRBJ1-1 TRBV9 - TRBD1 TGTGCCAGCAGCCCCCCCCAGGGGGCAAACACTGAAGCTTTCTTT CASSPPQGANTEAFF
TRBJ2-7 TRBV7-2 - - TGTGCCAGCAGCTTATGGATGGGTTCCTACGAGCAGTACTTC CASSLWMGSYEQYF
TRBJ1-5 TRBV20-1 many TRBD1 TGCAGTGCTAGCAGGACAGGGGAGGATCAGCCCCAGCATTTT CSASRTGEDQPQHF
TRBJ2-3 TRBV15 few TRBD1 TGTGCCACCAGCAAGCCCGGGACAGGGGACACAGATACGCAGTATTTT CATSKPGTGDTDTQYF
TRBJ1-6 TRBV5-1 many - TGCGCCAGCAGCTTGGGAGGGAAGCCTAATTCACCCCTCCACTTT CASSLGGKPNSPLHF
TRBJ2-4 TRBV6-1 - TRBD1 TGTGCCAGCAGTAGCCGACAGGGGGCAACCAAAAACATTAAGTACTTC CASSSRQGATKNIKYF
TRBJ2-5 TRBV11-2 many TRBD2 TGTGCCAGCAACTTAATAAGGCTAGCGGGGGGCCAGGAGACCCAGTACTTC CASNLIRLAGGQETQYF
TRBJ2-4 TRBV28 - TRBD1 TGTGCCAGCAGTTTAACAGGGGGCGGTTTAGGCATTAAGTACTTC CASSLTGGGLGIKYF
TRBJ1-6 TRBV4-2 few TRBD1 TGTGCCAGCAGCCAAGATAAAACAGGGACAGGATCACCCCTCCACTTT CASSQDKTGTGSPLHF
TRBJ1-2 TRBV28 many - TGTGCCAGCACCTTCCCCTCTAACTATGGCTACACCTTC CASTFPSNYGYTF
TRBJ2-5 TRBV6-1 many TRBD2 TGTGCCAGCAGTGAGGAAGCGGGGGGGCAAGAGACCCAGTACTTC CASSEEAGGQETQYF
TRBJ1-1 TRBV6-1 many - TGTGCCAGCCATGCAACTCGGCGCACTGAAGCTTTCTTT CASHATRRTEAFF
TRBJ2-5 TRBV7-3 many - TGTGCCAGCAGCTTTACTAGTGGGGTCGGAGAGACCCAGTACTTC CASSFTSGVGETQYF
TRBJ1-1 TRBV20-1 - TRBD1 TGCAGTGCCCTGGTCGGGACAGCCTACACTGAAGCTTTCTTT CSALVGTAYTEAFF
TRBJ2-5 TRBV29-1 - TRBD2 TGCAGCGCTGGGGGCGGGACTAGCTCGCCACCCCAGTACTTC CSAGGGTSSPPQYF
TRBJ2-4 TRBV20-1 - TRBD2 TGCAGTGCTAGAGCCCGGACTAGCGGGAACATTCAGTACTTC CSARARTSGNIQYF
TRBJ1-5 TRBV2 many TRBD1 TGTGCCAGCAAGGAACGGACAGGGAAGGTCAATCAGCCCCAGCATTTT CASKERTGKVNQPQHF
TRBJ1-2 TRBV6-1 many - TGTGCCAGCAGTCCCCGCAGGTACTATGGCTACACCTTC CASSPRRYYGYTF
TRBJ1-5 TRBV6-1 many - TGTGCCAGCAGCGGACAAAGAGGACAGCCCCAGCATTTT CASSGQRGQPQHF
TRBJ2-7 TRBV7-2 - - TGTGCCAGCAGCCGGACGTCGGTCTCCTACGAGCAGTACTTC CASSRTSVSYEQYF
TRBJ1-5 TRBV5-4 few TRBD1 TGTGCCAGCAGCTTGGTGGCGCAGGGGGCTTTTAGAAATCAGCCCCAGCATTTT CASSLVAQGAFRNQPQHF
TRBJ1-1 TRBV12-3/TRBV12-4 - - TGTGCCAGCAGCTCGTACCCGATAGCGAACACTGAAGCTTTCTTT CASSSYPIANTEAFF
TRBJ1-5 TRBV20-1 many - TGCAGTGCTAGAGATCTGAGAAATCAGCCCCAGCATTTT CSARDLRNQPQHF
TRBJ2-7 TRBV12-5 - - TGTGCTAGTGGCCCTACAGTGCACGAGCAGTACTTC CASGPTVHEQYF
TRBJ1-5 TRBV10-1 many - TGCGCCAGCAGCAACAGGGAGCTCCAGCCCCAGCATTTT CASSNRELQPQHF
TRBJ2-5 TRBV28 many TRBD2 TGTGCCAGCAGAGCAGCTAGCGGGGGGCGAGAGACCCAGTACTTC CASRAASGGRETQYF
TRBJ1-2 TRBV9 many - TGTGCCAGCAGCCGTGGGGGGGGCGGTGGCTACACCTTC CASSRGGGGGYTF
TRBJ1-2 TRBV7-3 many TRBD1 TGTGCCAGCAGCTTAGGCCAGGGGGCGTCTGGCTACACCTTC CASSLGQGASGYTF
TRBJ1-2 TRBV11-1 many TRBD1 TGTGCCAGCAGCCGCTACCTGGGACAGTCGGACTATGGCTACACCTTC CASSRYLGQSDYGYTF
TRBJ2-7 TRBV27 many - TGTGCCAGCAGTGGACCTGGGGTTCTCTCCTACGAGCAGTACTTC CASSGPGVLSYEQYF
TRBJ1-1 TRBV6-1 many - TGTGCCAGCACCTCCTTAGGGACTTCGGGTCCTGAAGCTTTCTTT CASTSLGTSGPEAFF
TRBJ1-1 TRBV11-2 many - TGTGCCAGCAGCCTATCACCGTGGCCCCGTGGAGACACTGAAGCTTTCTTT CASSLSPWPRGDTEAFF
TRBJ2-7 TRBV6-5 many TRBD2 TGTGCCAGCAGGTACCTAGCGGGGGGAGCCTACGAGCAGTACTTC CASRYLAGGAYEQYF
TRBJ2-7 TRBV20-1 many TRBD2 TGCAGTGCCCACCCCTTAGCGGGGGACTCCTACGAGCAGTACTTC CSAHPLAGDSYEQYF
TRBJ1-2 TRBV12-3/TRBV12-4 many - TGTGCCAGCAGTTTTGCGCAAACCTTTATCTATGGCTACACCTTC CASSFAQTFIYGYTF
TRBJ2-7 TRBV12-3/TRBV12-4 many TRBD1 TGTGCCAGCAGTTTCCCCCTAAACAGGGGCTACGAGCAGTACTTC CASSFPLNRGYEQYF
TRBJ2-4 TRBV6-1 - TRBD1 TGTGCCAGCAGTAATCAGCCAACAGGGGGAAAAAACATTCAGTACTTC CASSNQPTGGKNIQYF
TRBJ1-1 TRBV12-3/TRBV12-4 - - TGTGCCAGCAGCCCCTTAACAGGGTCTGAAGCTTTCTTT CASSPLTGSEAFF
TRBJ2-5 TRBV12-3/TRBV12-4 many - TGTGCCAGCAGTTTACCCCCACAGGGAGAGACCCAGTACTTC CASSLPPQGETQYF
TRBJ2-3 TRBV6-4 many - TGTGCCAGCAGTGAATCAGGGGAGGCAGATACGCAGTATTTT CASSESGEADTQYF
TRBJ1-2 TRBV9 many TRBD1 TGTGCCAGCAGCGTAGCTACGACAGGGGGCTATGGCTACACCTTC CASSVATTGGYGYTF
TRBJ1-2 TRBV9 many - TGTGCCAGCAGCGTAGCCCGGCAGGCAGGGGACTATGGCTACACCTTC CASSVARQAGDYGYTF
TRBJ2-3 TRBV7-3 many TRBD2 TGTGCCAGCAGCAGACGGGGGGAGGGAGATACGCAGTATTTT CASSRRGEGDTQYF
TRBJ1-1 TRBV6-1 - - TGTGCCAGTTACGACGAGGGCCTTGAAGCTTTCTTT CASYDEGLEAFF
TRBJ1-3 TRBV4-1 many - TGCGCCAGCAGCCAGATTATACTGTCTGGAAACACCATATATTTT CASSQIILSGNTIYF
TRBJ1-2 TRBV12-3/TRBV12-4 many - TGTGCCAGCAGTTTACTACAGGGAATGGGCTACACCTTC CASSLLQGMGYTF